The 3 T cell receptor beta chains presented below share a single source sample, sequenced in a study. TCRdb independently ran MiXCR on the RT-PCR reads; one entry per CDR3 protein. This table has hundreds of thousands of distinct CDR3 sequences, 14% appearing once. The material sequenced was memory CD4+ T cells from blood. Receptors originate from a female donor in good health, serving as a healthy control.

The rearrangement uses TRBV3-1 and TRBJ2-7; the D gene is possibly TRBD2 (6 bases). Germline V gene data show CDR1 as LGHDT and CDR2 as YNNKEL (reference sequence). V was shortened by 1 base and J by 2 bases, with 12 bases between the two germline ends. The CDR3 spans 15 residues. The CDR3 nucleotides read TGTGCCAGCAGCCAAGCAGGCGGGATCGCCTACGAGCAGTACTTC. Residues: CASSQAGGIAYEQYF.

This clonotype was counted ten times or more. The V call is TRBV12-3 or TRBV12-4, the J call TRBJ1-6; 7 bases are shared with TRBD1. V lost 6 bases, J lost 8 bases, and 7 bases stayed unmatched. The CDR3 runs to 14 residues. The DNA for the CDR3 is TGTGCCAGCAGCAGGACAGGCGGGCATTCACCCCTCCACTTT. This encodes CASSRTGGHSPLHF.

This clonotype was seen at least ten times. Compared with germline, one end of the junction differs, possibly owing to a read error. The chain employs TRBV5-6 and TRBJ2-7; 8 bases fit TRBD1. CDR1 and CDR2 (germline): SGHDT, YYEEEE. The CDR3 consists of 12 residues. In nucleotides, the CDR3 is TGTGCCAGCAGCTGGAGGACAGGGCCTCTGGACTTC. This translates into CASSWRTGPLDF.